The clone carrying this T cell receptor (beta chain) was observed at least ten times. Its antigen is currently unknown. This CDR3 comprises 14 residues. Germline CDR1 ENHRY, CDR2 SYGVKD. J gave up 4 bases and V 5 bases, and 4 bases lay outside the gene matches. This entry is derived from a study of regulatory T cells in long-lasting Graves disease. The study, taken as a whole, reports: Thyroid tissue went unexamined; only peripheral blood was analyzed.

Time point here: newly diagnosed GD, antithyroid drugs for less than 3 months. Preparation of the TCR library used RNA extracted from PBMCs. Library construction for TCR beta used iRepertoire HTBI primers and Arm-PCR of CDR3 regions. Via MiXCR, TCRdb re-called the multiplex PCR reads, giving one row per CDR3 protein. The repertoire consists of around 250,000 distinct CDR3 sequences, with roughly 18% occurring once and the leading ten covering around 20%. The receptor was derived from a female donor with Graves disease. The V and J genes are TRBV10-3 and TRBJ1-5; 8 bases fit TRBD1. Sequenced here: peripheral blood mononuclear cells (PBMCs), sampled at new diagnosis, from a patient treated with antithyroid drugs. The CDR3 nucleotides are TGTGCCATCAGTCGGACAGGGCAAAATCAGCCCCAGCATTTT. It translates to CAISRTGQNQPQHF.